This T cell receptor (beta chain) is drawn from a study of blood T cell repertoires in COVID-19. Generated by immunoSEQ multiplex PCR, the TCRdb table keeps only in-frame clones and is missing some. This sample carries fewer than 250,000 clones, 86% of them seen once, and the ten largest clones take less than 5%. The length of the CDR3 is 14 residues. V shed 1 base and J 6 bases; nucleotides not matched to a gene: 4. Per the germline V gene, CDR1 is SNHLY and CDR2 is FYNNEI. Only a few counts were recorded for this clone. The V call is TRBV2, the J call TRBJ1-2, with TRBD1 matching over 8 bases. Sequencing used PBMCs or T cells enriched from blood (not recorded which). The receptor's source is a woman aged 40-49 years with acute COVID-19. CDR3 residues: CASSEGVQGDGYTF. CDR3 nucleotides: TGTGCCAGCAGTGAAGGGGTACAGGGGGATGGCTACACCTTC.